These 5 T cell receptor beta chains were all obtained from the same sample, sequenced in a study of identical twins. TCRdb redid the calling of the 5' RACE reads with MiXCR, one entry per CDR3 protein. This sample has some 660,000 distinct CDR3 sequences, with 8% to 9% found just once. The sample was also linked to a second study, of yellow fever vaccine responses in identical twins.

Sequencing was done on a sample of PBMCs. Every receptor here comes from a young woman in good health.

The J gene is TRBJ2-2, the V gene TRBV6-5; D not resolved. Trimming cost V 1 base and J 4 bases, with 10 bases left between them. This CDR3 comprises 15 residues. In germline, CDR1 is MNHEY, CDR2 SVGAGI. The CDR3 protein is CASSYFPSPTGELFF. DNA for the CDR3: TGTGCCAGCAGTTACTTTCCATCGCCCACCGGGGAGCTGTTTTTT.

CDR3 amino acids: CAGEVSDTQYF. DNA of the CDR3: TGTGCCGGGGAAGTGTCTGATACGCAGTATTTT. The rearrangement joins TRBV7-9 to TRBJ2-3; D remains unclear. This CDR3 comprises 11 residues. Germline V gene sequence: CDR1 SEHNR, CDR2 FQNEAQ (reference sequence). Trimming stripped 11 bases from V and 6 bases from J, with 12 bases between.

The CDR3 DNA sequence: TGTGCCAGCAGCTTAATCCTAGCGGAGAACTACGAGCAGTACTTC. Protein sequence: CASSLILAENYEQYF. V usage is TRBV7-2 and J usage is TRBJ2-7; 7 bases fit TRBD2. The ends lost 2 bases at V and 3 bases at J; junction bases unmatched: 7. Germline assignment: CDR1 SGHTA and CDR2 FQGNSA. There are 15 residues in the CDR3. Full variable domain (missing parts from reference TRBV7-2 and TRBJ2-7): GAGVSQSPSNKVTEKGKDVELRCDPISGHTALYWYRQSLGQGLEFLIYFQGNSAPDKSGLPSDRFSAERTGGSVSTLTIQRTQQEDSAVYLCASSLILAENYEQYFGPGTRLTVT.

This clonotype was observed a handful of times. The rearrangement uses TRBV6-1 and TRBJ1-2, with D possibly matching TRBD1 (5 bases). The V end was cut by 6 bases, the J end by 2 bases, with 10 bases between. The germline V gene has CDR1 MNHNS and CDR2 SASEGT. The CDR3 totals 13 residues. The CDR3 DNA sequence: TGTGCCAGCAGCCAGACAGCCAACTATGGCTACACCTTC. It translates to CASSQTANYGYTF.

This clonotype was counted only a few times. The gene calls are TRBV7-9 and TRBJ2-5; D not certain. V shed 1 base and J shed 10 bases, with 16 bases lying between them. The CDR3 totals 14 residues. The germline V gene has CDR1 SEHNR and CDR2 FQNEAQ (reference sequence). The CDR3 protein is CASSLGPPGQVQYF. The CDR3, as DNA: TGTGCCAGCAGCTTAGGCCCTCCGGGCCAGGTCCAGTACTTC.